This paragraph reports one TCR beta chain. Its target is unknown. The sample originates from a study of cytomegalovirus exposure and HLA in healthy donors. PCR employed 60 Vbeta and 13 Jbeta primers. The repertoire was sequenced with immunoSEQ multiplex PCR; TCRdb's copy has only in-frame clones and lacks some. The sample holds some 190,000 clones, over 75% seen once. Findings and limits, study-wide: Productive rates of about 87% or about 30% were seen for most TCR beta V segments in an earlier analysis.

Sequencing was performed on PBMCs. This clonotype was obtained from a woman aged 30 to 39 in good health and CMV-seronegative.

CDR3 sequence reads: CASSLAGEYGYTF. CDR3 nucleotides: TGCGCCAGCAGCTTGGCAGGGGAATACGGCTACACCTTC. This chain joins TRBV5-1 and TRBJ1-2, with D possibly being TRBD1 (6 bases). Trimming stripped 0 bases from V and 8 bases from J, with 11 bases between. CDR1 is SGHRS, CDR2 YFSETQ, per germline. The CDR3 consists of 13 residues.